The source of this T cell receptor beta chain is a study of blood T cell repertoires in COVID-19. How the authors handled the data: Reference gene primers were amplified, and this amplification served to estimate nucleated cell counts. This table comes from immunoSEQ multiplex PCR, and its TCRdb copy is limited to in-frame clones, with some not included. V and J calls and clone size follow that table, whereas D and trimming were derived from the DNA. The table lists some 200,000 clones, almost 80% of them singletons. Participants had their cohort set by participant-reported clinical history. Symptom resolution, clearance, or two negative PCRs marked donors in Cohort 3 as recovered. V dropped 5 bases and J dropped 1 base, with 8 bases sitting between them. The CDR3 has 13 amino acids. Germline CDR1 and CDR2: SGHTA and FQGTGA.

The sequence was collected from a woman aged 50 to 65 who had recovered from COVID-19. V gene TRBV7-3 combines with J gene TRBJ1-1; D is perhaps TRBD1 (5 bases). Input material: PBMCs or T cells enriched from blood (not recorded which). The CDR3 sequence: CASSETANTEAFF. Here the CDR3 DNA reads TGTGCCAGCAGCGAGACAGCGAACACTGAAGCTTTCTTT.